Listed here are 13 T cell receptor beta chains from one sample, sequenced in a study of blood T cell repertoires in COVID-19. Libraries were prepared by immunoSEQ multiplex PCR; TCRdb keeps only in-frame clonotypes and omits some of them. The sample holds some 200,000 clones, around 79% seen once. The sample was peripheral blood. The receptors originated from a woman between 65 and 79 years old with acute or convalescent COVID-19.

The chain uses TRBV24-1 and TRBJ2-3; TRBD1 matches 9 bases. Germline values: CDR1 KGHDR, CDR2 SFDVKD. There are 14 residues in the CDR3. The V gene end was trimmed by 3 bases and the J gene end by 9 bases; junction bases not matched to a gene: 6. CDR3 in DNA: TGTGCCACCAGTGATCCCGGACAGGGGAGGACGCAGTATTTT. Translated: CATSDPGQGRTQYF.

This clone was detected once. This rearrangement joins TRBV7-9 to TRBJ2-1; the match to TRBD2 covers 10 bases. V gave up 4 bases and J gave up 10 bases; unmatched junction bases: 10. Germline assignment: CDR1 SEHNR and CDR2 FQNEAQ (reference sequence). The CDR3 is 15 amino acids. The CDR3 DNA reads TGTGCCAGCAGCTCTAGCGGGAGTTCTCTTTTGGAGCAGTTCTTC. This gives the protein CASSSSGSSLLEQFF.

The rearrangement uses TRBV3-1 (or the pseudogene TRBV3-2) and TRBJ2-2, with D uncertain. The CDR3 is 15 residues long. The ends were cut back, 4 bases at V and 3 bases at J, with 12 bases in the middle. From germline, CDR1 is LGHDT and CDR2 YNNKEL (reference sequence). The DNA for the CDR3 is TGTGCCAGCAGCCTTTCTACCCGATACACCGGGGAGCTGTTTTTT. Encoded protein: CASSLSTRYTGELFF.

V usage is TRBV30 and J usage is TRBJ2-2; no clear D gene. The CDR3 is 14 residues long. Germline loops: CDR1 GTSNPN, CDR2 SVGIG (reference sequence). V lost 1 base to trimming and J lost 2 bases, with 8 bases between them. This CDR3 is CAWSGALNTGELFF. DNA for the CDR3: TGTGCCTGGAGTGGAGCACTTAACACCGGGGAGCTGTTTTTT.

V and J are TRBV2 and TRBJ2-7, with 7 bases aligning to TRBD1. The V and J ends lost 4 bases and 1 base, in that order; junction bases with no gene match: 1. The CDR3 is 13 amino acids. The V gene's germline CDR1 is SNHLY and CDR2 FYNNEI. The DNA for the CDR3 is TGTGCCAGCAGTGGGGGACAGTCCTACGAGCAGTACTTC. It is translated as CASSGGQSYEQYF. Based on the CDR3 plus reference TRBV2 and TRBJ2-7, the full variable domain is EPEVTQTPSHQVTQMGQEVILRCVPISNHLYFYWYRQILGQKVEFLVSFYNNEISEKSEIFDDQFSVERPDGSNFTLKIRSTKLEDSAMYFCASSGGQSYEQYFGPGTRLTVT.

The V gene is TRBV3-1 (or the pseudogene TRBV3-2), the J gene TRBJ2-2; perhaps TRBD1 as D (5 bases). There are 16 residues in the CDR3. Germline CDR1 LGHDT, CDR2 YNNKEL (reference sequence). V lost 3 bases to trimming and J lost 4 bases, with 15 bases between them. CDR3 DNA: TGTGCCAGCAGCCATAGCACCGGAAGGGGCACCGGGGAGCTGTTTTTT. It encodes CASSHSTGRGTGELFF.

Comments on this clone: Compared with germline, one end of the junction differs, possibly owing to a read error. The chain links TRBV6-1 to TRBJ1-3, with a possible D match to TRBD1 (5 bases). Germline CDR1 and CDR2: MNHNS and SASEGT. The CDR3 is made up of 15 amino acids. The CDR3 spells CASSEGGSWGSTIYF. The DNA for the CDR3 is TGTGCCAGCAGTGAAGGGGGCAGCTGGGGAAGCACCATATATTTT.

The chain uses TRBV7-3 and TRBJ2-1; 12 bases map to TRBD2. This CDR3 is 16 amino acids long. Germline lookup yields CDR1 SGHTA and CDR2 FQGTGA. Trimming removed 4 bases from V and 5 bases from J; junction bases left unmatched: 6. The DNA of the CDR3 is TGTGCCAGCAGCTACTCCTGGACTAGCGGGAACAATGAGCAGTTCTTC. Its translation: CASSYSWTSGNNEQFF.

V and J are TRBV3-1 (or the pseudogene TRBV3-2) and TRBJ1-3, with D tentatively TRBD1 (6 bases). The CDR3 spans 15 residues. Looked up from germline, CDR1 is LGHDT and CDR2 is YNNKEL (reference sequence). V lost 5 bases and J lost 2, with 13 bases in between. The CDR3 bases are TGTGCCAGCAGCAAAGGGGGGGAACCTGGAAACACCATATATTTT. It specifies CASSKGGEPGNTIYF.

This chain links TRBV18 with TRBJ1-6, with unresolved D. Trimming removed 5 bases at V and 10 bases at J, with 18 bases between. Germline CDR1 is KGHSH and CDR2 is LQKENI. The CDR3 consists of 15 residues. CDR3 sequence reads: CASSNSPTLDSPLHF. The CDR3 DNA reads as TGTGCCAGCTCAAACTCACCCACCCTAGACTCACCCCTCCACTTT.

CDR3 bases: TGTGCCAGCAGCCCTCAAGGGGGGGCTCCTAACTATGGCTACACCTTC. Its translation is CASSPQGGAPNYGYTF. This chain uses TRBV7-2 with TRBJ1-2; TRBD1 might be the D (6 bases). Germline V gene lookup returns CDR1 SGHTA and CDR2 FQGNSA. V was trimmed by 5 bases and J by 0 bases, leaving 16 bases between them. CDR3 length: 16 residues.

The chain uses TRBV19 and TRBJ2-7; 10 nucleotides match TRBD2. V was clipped by 11 bases and J by 0 bases; unmatched bases: 16. This CDR3 has 17 amino acids. From germline, CDR1 is LNHDA and CDR2 SQIVND (reference sequence). The CDR3 loop is CASRRASGRGGSYEQYF. CDR3 bases: TGTGCCTCCAGGCGGGCTAGCGGGAGAGGGGGCTCCTACGAGCAGTACTTC.

This clone was observed many times. V usage is TRBV3-1 (or the pseudogene TRBV3-2) and J usage is TRBJ1-1; maybe TRBD1 (5 bases). Germline CDR1 reads LGHDT; CDR2 reads YNNKEL (reference sequence). Deletions cut 2 bases from V and 3 bases from J, with 16 bases between. The length of the CDR3 is 16 residues. The CDR3 loop reads CASSQPWPGADTEAFF. In DNA form, the CDR3 reads TGTGCCAGCAGCCAACCTTGGCCTGGGGCGGACACTGAAGCTTTCTTT.